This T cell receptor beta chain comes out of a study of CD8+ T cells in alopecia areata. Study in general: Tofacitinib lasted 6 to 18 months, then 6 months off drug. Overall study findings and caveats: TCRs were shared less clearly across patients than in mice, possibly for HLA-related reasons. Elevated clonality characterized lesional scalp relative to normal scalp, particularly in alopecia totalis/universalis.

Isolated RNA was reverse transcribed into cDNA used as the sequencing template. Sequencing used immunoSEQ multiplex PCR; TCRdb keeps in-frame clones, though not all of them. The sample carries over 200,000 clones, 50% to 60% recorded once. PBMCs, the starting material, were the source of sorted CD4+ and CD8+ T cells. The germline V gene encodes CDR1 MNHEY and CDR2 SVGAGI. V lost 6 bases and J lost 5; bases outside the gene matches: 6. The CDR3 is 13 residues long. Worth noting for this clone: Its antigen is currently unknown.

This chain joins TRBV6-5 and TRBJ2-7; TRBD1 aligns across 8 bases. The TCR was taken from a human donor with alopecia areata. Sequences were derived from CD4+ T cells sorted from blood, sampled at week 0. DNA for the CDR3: TGTGCCAGCAGATCACAGGGGGTCCACGAGCAGTACTTC. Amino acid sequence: CASRSQGVHEQYF.